The rows below give T cell receptor beta chains drawn from one sample of a study of regulatory T cells in long-lasting Graves disease. TCRdb used MiXCR to reprocess the multiplex PCR reads, holding one entry per CDR3 protein. The table records approximately 470,000 distinct CDR3 sequences, under 25% of them present only once. This material consisted of peripheral blood mononuclear cells (PBMCs), taken when the disease was refractory, from a patient treated with antithyroid drugs. These receptors originate from a female donor with Graves disease. Each CDR3 is given with its conserved first and last residue. D genes are given only for firm matches. Only part of the rows carry a size: once, few, many, or a class if the clone is expanded.

abundance: few; d_gene: NA; v_gene: TRBV7-2; j_gene: TRBJ2-2; CDR3aa: CASSLDRGGAGELFF; CDR3nt: TGTGCCAGCAGCTTAGACAGGGGAGGTGCCGGGGAGCTGTTTTTT
abundance: few; d_gene: NA; v_gene: TRBV5-1; j_gene: TRBJ1-1; CDR3aa: CASIGGARNTEAFF; CDR3nt: TGCGCCAGCATTGGGGGGGCCAGGAACACTGAAGCTTTCTTT
abundance: NA; d_gene: NA; v_gene: TRBV4-2; j_gene: TRBJ2-4; CDR3aa: CASSQGTELAKNIQYF; CDR3nt: TGTGCCAGCAGCCAAGGGACAGAACTAGCCAAAAACATTCAGTACTTC
abundance: many; d_gene: NA; v_gene: TRBV19; j_gene: TRBJ2-5; CDR3aa: CASSIGLWRAETQYF; CDR3nt: TGTGCCAGTAGTATCGGACTATGGCGAGCGGAGACCCAGTACTTC
abundance: many; d_gene: TRBD1; v_gene: TRBV29-1; j_gene: TRBJ1-2; CDR3aa: CSAPDRDDYGYTF; CDR3nt: TGCAGCGCACCTGACAGGGACGACTATGGCTACACCTTC
abundance: few; d_gene: TRBD2; v_gene: TRBV11-2; j_gene: TRBJ2-1; CDR3aa: CASSLLGGRGLNEQFF; CDR3nt: TGTGCCAGCAGCTTATTGGGCGGGAGGGGCTTGAATGAGCAGTTCTTC
abundance: few; d_gene: NA; v_gene: TRBV30; j_gene: TRBJ1-1; CDR3aa: CAWSPMEQAFF; CDR3nt: TGTGCCTGGAGCCCTATGGAACAAGCTTTCTTT
abundance: many; d_gene: NA; v_gene: TRBV2; j_gene: TRBJ1-2; CDR3aa: CASSPDNYGYTF; CDR3nt: TGTGCCAGCAGCCCGGATAACTATGGCTACACCTTC
abundance: many; d_gene: NA; v_gene: TRBV29-1; j_gene: TRBJ1-1; CDR3aa: CSASEGGTEAFF; CDR3nt: TGCAGCGCTTCGGAGGGAGGCACTGAAGCTTTCTTT
abundance: NA; d_gene: NA; v_gene: TRBV30; j_gene: TRBJ1-1; CDR3aa: CAWSRGPTGITEAFF; CDR3nt: TGTGCCTGGAGCCGGGGACCTACCGGGATCACTGAAGCTTTCTTT